The subject of this entry is one TCR beta chain. Time point: patch test 3, about 24 weeks after DPC sensitization. Treatment in this sample: therapeutic diphenylcyclopropenone sensitization with weekly scalp DPC. This specimen belongs to a study of human T cells and chemical hapten exposure. Study-wide context: Chiefly female patients presented with alopecia areata, totalis or universalis. Small pooled library volume differences mainly caused per-sample TCR yield variation.

During construction of the library, unique molecular identifiers were attached to individual cDNA molecules for quantitative, reproducible TCR counting. TCRdb reanalysed the RACE reads using MiXCR and keeps one entry per CDR3 protein. The sample has about 190,000 distinct CDR3 sequences; around 23% are singletons. The receptor comes from a woman aged 40 to 50 with alopecia areata. Some clones in this sample may be carry-over from other donors' samples. This specimen was whole blood, taken in connection with sensitization to the hapten diphenylcyclopropenone (DPC).

In DNA form, the CDR3 reads TGTGCCAGCGGCACAGGGGGCAACACTGAAGCTTTCTTT. This codes for CASGTGGNTEAFF. The chain combines TRBV12-3 or TRBV12-4 with TRBJ1-1; 9 bases are shared with TRBD1. This CDR3 comprises 13 residues. Trimming removed 8 bases from V and 2 bases from J; junction bases left unmatched: 3.